This T cell receptor beta chain was observed in a study of blood T cell repertoires in COVID-19. Profiling relied on immunoSEQ multiplex PCR, and the TCRdb table lists in-frame clones only, not all of them. The sample has roughly 250,000 clones, roughly four fifths seen once. The CDR3 spans 15 residues. V was shortened by 4 bases and J by 1 base, with 11 bases between the two germline ends. Germline V CDR1 and CDR2: SGHTA, FQGNSA. The TCR sequence derives from a woman aged 60-75 years with active or convalescent COVID-19. Sequencing was performed on peripheral blood. The chain employs TRBV7-2 and TRBJ1-5, with a weak D call TRBD1 (5 bases). The CDR3 protein is CASSWWGVSNQPQHF. CDR3 nucleotide sequence: TGTGCCAGCAGCTGGTGGGGGGTAAGCAATCAGCCCCAGCATTTT.